These 27 T cell receptor beta chains share one sample of origin, sequenced in a study of CD8+ T cells in alopecia areata. It was with CD4, CD8alpha, NKG2D, NKG2ACE and other markers that pooled cutaneous lymph node cells were sorted. It was cDNA, reverse transcribed from extracted RNA, that served as the sequencing template. Generated by immunoSEQ multiplex PCR, the TCRdb table keeps only in-frame clones and is missing some. The sample shows 250,000 or so clones, none of them appearing just once. Sequenced sample: CD4+ T cells sorted from a lymph node. These receptors all stem from a C3H/HeJ mouse with alopecia areata. For this mouse line, the MHC haplotype is H2-k.

This clone was counted a few times. Any gene name here is a mouse gene name. The read terminates 4 residues before the CDR3 end, so the remaining end is supplied by the germline J gene. The chain recombines TRBV19 with TRBJ2-7, with 11 nucleotides matching TRBD2. This CDR3 comprises 15 residues. Germline CDR1 FNHDT, CDR2 SITEND (reference sequence). V dropped 2 bases and J dropped 0; count of bases not matched to a gene: 1. The CDR3 bases that were read are TGTGCCAGCAGTATGACTGGGGGGGACTCCTAT. It translates to CASSMTGGDSY. The entire CDR3 is CASSMTGGDSYEQYF. The variable domain in full, with the rest retrieved from reference TRBV19 and TRBJ2-7, is GGIITQTPKFLIGQEGQKLTLKCQQNFNHDTMYWYRQDSGKGLRLIYYSITENDLQKGDLSEGYDASREKKSSFSLTVTSAQKNEMAVFLCASSMTGGDSYEQYFGPGTRLTVL.

Points on this clone: Gene names and germline match the mouse. CDR3 sequence reads: CASSDGTVGDTQYF. CDR3 bases read: TGTGCCAGCAGTGATGGGACAGTGGGAGAC. V is TRBV13-1 and J is TRBJ2-5; the D gene is possibly TRBD1 (6 bases). The sequenced fragment ends 4 residues before the CDR3 boundary, so the rest is inferred from the germline J gene. The V gene's germline CDR1 is NSHNY and CDR2 SYGAGN. The CDR3 length is 14 residues.

For this clone: Mouse names are used for the genes. The read finishes 4 residues shy of the CDR3 end, and the germline J gene is used to complete it. The chain employs TRBV19 and TRBJ2-1; TRBD1 agrees at 7 bases. V shed 5 bases and J 6 bases; nucleotides not matched to a gene: 5. Per germline, CDR1 FNHDT and CDR2 SITEND (reference sequence). The CDR3 runs 13 residues. The DNA read from the CDR3 is TGTGCCAGCAGCTCCGGGACAGTTGCT. This encodes CASSSGTVA. The whole CDR3 protein reads CASSSGTVAEQFF.

Comments on this clone: The germline and genes are mouse ones. Read sequence stops 4 residues before the CDR3 end, and the germline J gene provides the missing end. The rearrangement joins TRBV13-1 to TRBJ2-5; 10 bases align to TRBD2. The germline gives CDR1 NSHNY, CDR2 SYGAGN. The CDR3 is made up of 15 amino acids. Germline trimming cut 6 bases from V and 1 base from J; bases unmatched to any gene: 5. CDR3 residues: CASNSGTGDQDTQYF. Incomplete CDR3 DNA: TGTGCCAGCAACTCCGGGACTGGGGACCAAGAC.

This clone has a handful of counts. Genes here carry mouse names. The read gets to within 4 residues of the CDR3 end, and the germline J gene fills in the rest. The rearrangement joins TRBV31 to TRBJ2-1, with 10 bases identical to TRBD2. CDR3 size: 13 residues. Germline V gene data show CDR1 as GKSSPN and CDR2 as SITVG. This CDR3 is CAWSLGLGTEQFF. The covered CDR3 bases are TGTGCCTGGAGTCTGGGACTGGGGACT.

Comments on this clone: Genes and germline come from the mouse. The read finishes 4 residues shy of the CDR3 end, and the germline J gene is used to complete it. The chain recombines TRBV14 with TRBJ2-7, with 9 bases aligning to TRBD2. This CDR3 has 15 amino acids. Germline trimming cut 5 bases from V and 0 bases from J; bases unmatched to any gene: 6. Germline V gene data show CDR1 as SGHDT and CDR2 as FRDEAV. CDR3 region: CASRVLGGRSYEQYF. The sequenced CDR3 bases are TGTGCCAGCAGAGTACTGGGGGGCCGCTCCTAT.

At least ten counts were recorded for this clone. The genes are named according to mouse. The DNA ends 3 residues before the CDR3 does, and the rest of the CDR3 is filled in from the germline J gene. The V call is TRBV1, the J call TRBJ1-6; D is undetermined. TRBJ1-6 belongs to the ORF category, with a function that is uncertain. The CDR3 spans 14 residues. Per germline, CDR1 NSQYPW and CDR2 LRSPGD (reference sequence). V lost 0 bases to trimming and J lost 4 bases, with 4 bases between them. CDR3 DNA, as far as it was read: TGCACCTGCAGTGCAGATCAGTATAATTCGCCC. Amino acid sequence: CTCSADQYNSP. The whole CDR3 sequence is CTCSADQYNSPLYF.

Concerning this clone itself: Gene names are the mouse ones. Read coverage stops 4 residues before the CDR3 terminus; the germline J gene supplies the remainder. The V call is TRBV1, the J call TRBJ2-3; TRBD2 agrees at 9 bases. With 2 bases clipped from V and 1 base from J, the junction kept 4 bases outside the gene matches. This CDR3 has 16 amino acids. Germline assignment: CDR1 NSQYPW and CDR2 LRSPGD (reference sequence). The CDR3 spells CTCSALRDWGAETLYF. The part of the CDR3 DNA that was read is TGCACCTGCAGTGCACTCCGGGACTGGGGTGCAGAA. The full variable domain, in which reference TRBV1 and TRBJ2-3 provide the parts outside the CDR3, is VTLLEQNPRWRLVPRGQAVNLRCILKNSQYPWMSWYQQDLQKQLQWLFTLRSPGDKEVKSLPGADYLATRVTDTELRLQVANMSQGRTLYCTCSALRDWGAETLYFGSGTRLTVL.

With respect to this clone: Gene names follow the mouse nomenclature. The sequenced fragment ends 4 residues before the CDR3 boundary, so the rest is inferred from the germline J gene. This sequence joins TRBV1 and TRBJ1-1; D is possibly TRBD1 (5 bases). This CDR3 contains 12 residues. CDR1 is NSQYPW, CDR2 LRSPGD, per germline (reference sequence). CDR3 bases read: TGCACCTGCAGTGCAGATGACAGA. It codes for CTCSADDR. In full, the CDR3 is CTCSADDREVFF.

Only a few counts were recorded for this clone. Mouse gene names apply. CDR3 loop: CASSDRQGTNSDYTF. The part of the CDR3 DNA that was read is TGTGCCAGCAGTGATCGACAGGGGACAAACTCC. The chain has TRBV13-1 and TRBJ1-2; 8 nucleotides align to TRBD1. The read finishes 4 residues shy of the CDR3 end, and the germline J gene is used to complete it. This CDR3 spans 15 amino acids. Germline V gene data show CDR1 as NSHNY and CDR2 as SYGAGN. Trimming removed 1 base from V and 0 bases from J; junction bases left unmatched: 2.

This clone came up a few times. Mouse gene names and germline throughout. The read gets to within 4 residues of the CDR3 end, and the germline J gene fills in the rest. This chain joins TRBV5 and TRBJ2-7, with 8 bases matching TRBD2. V dropped 0 bases and J dropped 0; count of bases not matched to a gene: 7. CDR1 is LGHNA, CDR2 YNLKQL, per germline (reference sequence). The CDR3 covers 17 residues. CDR3 sequence: CASSQEGAGGSSYEQYF. CDR3 DNA, as far as it was read: TGTGCCAGCAGCCAAGAGGGGGCTGGGGGGAGCTCCTAT.

Regarding this clone: The listed genes are named as in mouse. Coverage ceases 4 residues before the CDR3 finishes, and the germline J gene fills in the end. The V call is TRBV31, the J call TRBJ2-7; a possible D gene is TRBD1 (6 bases). V was trimmed by 3 bases and J by 3 bases, leaving 6 bases between them. In germline, CDR1 is GKSSPN, CDR2 SITVG. The CDR3 sequence is 11 residues long. The CDR3 sequence: CAWRGGYEQYF. The part of the CDR3 DNA that was read is TGTGCCTGGAGAGGGGGCTAT.

As concerns this clone: Gene names refer to mouse genes. The read comes to an end 4 residues before the CDR3 does, leaving the germline J gene to fill in the end. Other nucleotide sequences in the sample specify the same CDR3. This chain links TRBV19 with TRBJ1-2, with TRBD1 matching 7 bases. V lost 6 bases, J lost 0 bases, and 2 bases stayed unmatched. CDR3 length: 13 residues. The V gene's germline CDR1 is FNHDT and CDR2 SITEND (reference sequence). This CDR3 reads CASTGTANSDYTF. CDR3 DNA, as far as it was read: TGTGCCAGCACCGGGACAGCAAACTCC.

This clone was picked up many times. Gene names and germline refer to mouse. This CDR3 is also generated by other DNA sequences in the sample. CDR3 DNA, as far as it was read: TGCACCTGCAGTGGGACAGGGGGCACA. Its translation: CTCSGTGGT. The whole CDR3 protein reads CTCSGTGGTEVFF. The chain couples TRBV1 to TRBJ1-1; 10 positions agree with TRBD1. The sequence runs out 4 residues before the end of the CDR3; the remainder is reconstructed from the germline J gene. Germline trimming cut 4 bases from V and 4 bases from J; bases unmatched to any gene: 0. CDR1 and CDR2 from the germline V gene are NSQYPW and LRSPGD (reference sequence). CDR3 size: 13 residues.

In its sample, this clone was seen a few times. Gene names refer to mouse genes. The read ends 4 residues before the CDR3 terminus; that terminus is restored from the germline J gene. This CDR3 is also generated by other DNA sequences in the sample. This chain uses TRBV17 with TRBJ1-1; 8 bases align to TRBD1. The CDR3 sequence is 13 residues long. CDR1 MNHDT and CDR2 YYDKIL come from the germline V gene. The CDR3 is CASSRGQGTEVFF. The CDR3 bases that were read are TGTGCTAGCAGTAGAGGACAGGGGACA.

This clone was detected a few times. Gene and germline names: mouse. From the germline J gene comes the end of the CDR3, since the read stops 3 residues before it. The identical CDR3 is also encoded by other nucleotide sequences in the sample. V is TRBV1 and J is TRBJ1-6; possible D gene TRBD1, 6 bases. TRBJ1-6 is an ORF, with its function uncertain. Germline V gene sequence: CDR1 NSQYPW, CDR2 LRSPGD (reference sequence). This CDR3 region has 15 residues. V was shortened by 0 bases and J by 7 bases, with 10 bases between the two germline ends. Partial CDR3 DNA: TGCACCTGCAGTGCAGACAGGGGTGGGAATTCGCCC. Its translation: CTCSADRGGNSP. The full CDR3 is CTCSADRGGNSPLYF.

This clone was found a few times. Gene names and germline refer to mouse. The read terminates 4 residues ahead of where the CDR3 ends, so the germline J gene completes it. V is TRBV5 and J is TRBJ1-2, with 7 nucleotides matching TRBD1. Germline CDR1 and CDR2: LGHNA and YNLKQL (reference sequence). Losses at the gene ends were 0 bases for V and 1 base for J; bases not matched to a gene: 8. This CDR3 is built from 17 residues. Partial CDR3 DNA: TGTGCCAGCAGCCAAGATCTTCTTCGACAGGGAAACTCC. Amino acid sequence: CASSQDLLRQGNS. The full CDR3 protein reads CASSQDLLRQGNSDYTF.

Concerning this clone itself: Gene names are the mouse ones. The CDR3 goes on 4 residues after the read ends, and that part is filled in from the germline J gene. The J gene is TRBJ1-1, the V gene TRBV19; unclear D gene. The CDR3 covers 13 residues. CDR1 is FNHDT and CDR2 is SITEND in the germline V gene (reference sequence). Partial CDR3 DNA: TGTGCCAGCAGAGACACCAACAACGCA. This codes for CASRDTNNA. The full CDR3 protein is CASRDTNNAEVFF.

This clone appeared many times. Mouse gene names apply. The CDR3 end falls 4 residues outside the read, so it is completed with the germline J gene. The genes are TRBV13-1 and TRBJ2-3, with 9 bases aligning to TRBD2. Germline V gene lookup returns CDR1 NSHNY and CDR2 SYGAGN. This CDR3 has 16 amino acids. Trimming removed 4 bases from V and 0 bases from J; junction bases left unmatched: 6. The covered CDR3 bases are TGTGCCAGCAGTCTACTGGGGGGTCCTAGTGCAGAA. Amino acid sequence: CASSLLGGPSAE. The whole CDR3 reads CASSLLGGPSAETLYF.

This clone was seen more than once but under ten times. Gene names follow the mouse nomenclature. The read ends 4 residues early relative to the CDR3; the germline J gene fills the gap. The chain uses TRBV5 and TRBJ2-7; 9 nucleotides match TRBD2. This CDR3 is built from 15 residues. Germline CDR1 is LGHNA and CDR2 is YNLKQL (reference sequence). Partial CDR3 DNA: TGTGCCAGCAGCCAAGTATTCACTGGGGGGTAT. Translating gives CASSQVFTGGY. The entire CDR3 protein is CASSQVFTGGYEQYF.

In its sample, this clone was seen a few times. Each gene name is a mouse one. The sequenced fragment ends 4 residues before the CDR3 boundary, so the rest is inferred from the germline J gene. The sample holds other DNA sequences that translate to the same CDR3. V and J are TRBV19 and TRBJ1-1, with D maybe TRBD1 (5 bases). The CDR3 is 12 amino acids. The germline gives CDR1 FNHDT, CDR2 SITEND (reference sequence). The covered CDR3 bases are TGTGCCAGCAGTATAAGGGGAACA. Protein product: CASSIRGT. The whole CDR3 is CASSIRGTEVFF.

A few counts support this clone. Mouse names are used for the genes. The read halts 4 residues ahead of the CDR3 end, with the missing end drawn from the germline J gene. The chain carries TRBV13-2 and TRBJ2-1; 9 bases are shared with TRBD2. V lost 1 base to trimming and J lost 3 bases; unmatched junction nucleotides: 5. The germline gives CDR1 NNHNN, CDR2 SYGAGS (reference sequence). CDR3 length: 16 residues. The CDR3 sequence is CASGDKAGGGYAEQFF. CDR3 bases read: TGTGCCAGCGGTGATAAGGCTGGGGGGGGCTATGCT.

This clone was picked up a small number of times. Mouse names are used for the genes. With the read ending 4 residues before the CDR3 end, the germline J gene is used to fill in that end. The chain uses TRBV1 and TRBJ2-4, with D perhaps matching TRBD1 (6 bases). V was shortened by 3 bases and J by 3 bases, with 7 bases between the two germline ends. This CDR3 has 13 residues. CDR1 NSQYPW and CDR2 LRSPGD come from the germline V gene (reference sequence). This CDR3 reads CTCSAGTQNTLYF. The CDR3 bases that were read are TGCACCTGCAGTGCCGGGACACAAAAC. Using reference TRBV1 and TRBJ2-4 for the parts outside the CDR3, the full variable domain is VTLLEQNPRWRLVPRGQAVNLRCILKNSQYPWMSWYQQDLQKQLQWLFTLRSPGDKEVKSLPGADYLATRVTDTELRLQVANMSQGRTLYCTCSAGTQNTLYFGAGTRLSVL.

This clone was seen a handful of times. Genes here carry mouse names. The CDR3 goes on 4 residues after the read ends, and that part is filled in from the germline J gene. Distinct nucleotide sequences in the sample also encode this CDR3. The V gene is TRBV1, the J gene TRBJ2-1; 8 bases map to TRBD1. With V trimmed by 6 bases and J by 2 bases, 3 bases remained unmatched. The CDR3 extends over 14 amino acids. Germline V gene sequence: CDR1 NSQYPW, CDR2 LRSPGD (reference sequence). The part of the CDR3 DNA that was read is TGCACCTGCAGAGACAGGGGAGACTATGCT. It encodes CTCRDRGDYA. The full CDR3 sequence reads CTCRDRGDYAEQFF.

This clone was seen more than once but under ten times. Gene names follow the mouse nomenclature. The read halts 4 residues ahead of the CDR3 end, with the missing end drawn from the germline J gene. This chain connects TRBV13-1 to TRBJ2-1; 10 nucleotides match TRBD2. V lost 4 bases to trimming and J lost 0 bases; unmatched junction nucleotides: 4. CDR3 length: 16 amino acids. Germline-derived CDR1 and CDR2 are NSHNY and SYGAGN. The CDR3 protein is CASSLTGGINYAEQFF. The part of the CDR3 DNA that was read is TGTGCCAGCAGTTTGACTGGGGGGATTAACTATGCT.

This clone occurred a few times. Gene names are mouse gene names. The read comes to an end 4 residues before the CDR3 does, leaving the germline J gene to fill in the end. The rearrangement uses TRBV19 and TRBJ2-2; 8 bases line up with TRBD1. The CDR3 runs 14 residues. Looked up from germline, CDR1 is FNHDT and CDR2 is SITEND (reference sequence). The V and J ends lost 4 bases and 4 bases, in that order; junction bases with no gene match: 3. CDR3 amino acids: CASSHTGGTGQLYF. CDR3 bases read: TGTGCCAGCAGTCACACAGGGGGCACCGGG.

This clone was seen only a few times. The gene names here belong to mouse. CDR3 loop: CASSMLGRQDTQYF. The part of the CDR3 DNA that was read is TGTGCTAGCAGTATGCTGGGGCGACAAGAC. J is TRBJ2-5 and V is TRBV17, with D tentatively TRBD2 (6 bases). The read terminates 4 residues ahead of where the CDR3 ends, so the germline J gene completes it. The ends were cut back, 4 bases at V and 3 bases at J, with 11 bases in the middle. Germline loops: CDR1 MNHDT, CDR2 YYDKIL. The CDR3 is 14 amino acids.